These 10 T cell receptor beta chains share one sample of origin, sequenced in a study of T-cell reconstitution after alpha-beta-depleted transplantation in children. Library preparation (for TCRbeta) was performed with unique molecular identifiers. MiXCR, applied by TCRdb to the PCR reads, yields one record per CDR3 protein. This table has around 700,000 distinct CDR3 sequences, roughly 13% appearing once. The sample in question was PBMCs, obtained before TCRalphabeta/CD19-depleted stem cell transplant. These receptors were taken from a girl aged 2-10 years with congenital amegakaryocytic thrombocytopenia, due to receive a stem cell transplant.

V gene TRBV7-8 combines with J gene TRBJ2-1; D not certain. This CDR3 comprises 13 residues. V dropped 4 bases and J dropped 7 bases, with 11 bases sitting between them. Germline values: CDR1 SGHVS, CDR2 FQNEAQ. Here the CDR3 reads CASSSTQANEQFF. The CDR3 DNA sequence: TGTGCCAGCAGCTCTACTCAAGCGAATGAGCAGTTCTTC.

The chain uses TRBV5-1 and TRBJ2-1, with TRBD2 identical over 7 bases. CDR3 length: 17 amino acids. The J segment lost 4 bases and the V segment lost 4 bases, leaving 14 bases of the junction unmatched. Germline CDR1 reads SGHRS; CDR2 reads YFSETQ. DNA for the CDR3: TGCGCCAGCAGCATTTACTTGTCTTCAGCGGGGTACAATGAGCAGTTCTTC. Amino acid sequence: CASSIYLSSAGYNEQFF.

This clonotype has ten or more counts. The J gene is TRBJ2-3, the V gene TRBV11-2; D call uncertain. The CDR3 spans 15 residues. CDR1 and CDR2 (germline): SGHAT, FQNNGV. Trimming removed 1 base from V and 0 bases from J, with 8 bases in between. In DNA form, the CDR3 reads TGTGCCAGCAGCTTAGTCGGACCTAGCACAGATACGCAGTATTTT. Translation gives CASSLVGPSTDTQYF.

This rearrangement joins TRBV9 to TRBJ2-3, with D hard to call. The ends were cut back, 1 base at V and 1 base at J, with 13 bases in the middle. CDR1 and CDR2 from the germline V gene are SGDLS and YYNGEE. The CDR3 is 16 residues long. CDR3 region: CASSVLGERGTDTQYF. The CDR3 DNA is TGTGCCAGCAGCGTACTCGGAGAAAGGGGCACAGATACGCAGTATTTT.

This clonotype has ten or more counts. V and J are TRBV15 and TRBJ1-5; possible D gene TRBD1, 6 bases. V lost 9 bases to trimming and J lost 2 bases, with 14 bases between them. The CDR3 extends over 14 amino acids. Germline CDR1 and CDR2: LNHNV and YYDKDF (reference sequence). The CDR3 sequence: CATRMGHGNQPQHF. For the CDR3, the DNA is TGTGCCACACGGATGGGACACGGCAATCAGCCCCAGCATTTT.

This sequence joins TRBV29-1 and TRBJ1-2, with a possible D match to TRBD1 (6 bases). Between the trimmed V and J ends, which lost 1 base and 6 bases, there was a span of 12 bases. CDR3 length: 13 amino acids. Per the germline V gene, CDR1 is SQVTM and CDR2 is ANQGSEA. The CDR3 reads CSVEVPGEHGYTF. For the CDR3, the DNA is TGCAGCGTTGAAGTGCCAGGGGAGCATGGCTACACCTTC.

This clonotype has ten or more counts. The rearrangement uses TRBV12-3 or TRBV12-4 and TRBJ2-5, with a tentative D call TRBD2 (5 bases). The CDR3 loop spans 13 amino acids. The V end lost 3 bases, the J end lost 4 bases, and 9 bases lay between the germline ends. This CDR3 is CASSFSGIETQYF. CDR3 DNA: TGTGCCAGCAGTTTCTCGGGGATAGAGACCCAGTACTTC.

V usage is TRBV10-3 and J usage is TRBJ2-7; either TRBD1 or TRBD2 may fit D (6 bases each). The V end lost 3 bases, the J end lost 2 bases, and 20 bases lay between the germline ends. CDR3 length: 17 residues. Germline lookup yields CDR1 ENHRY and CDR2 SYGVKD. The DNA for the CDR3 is TGTGCCATCAGTGACGGGGGACACTTGATCAGAGCCTACGAGCAGTACTTC. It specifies CAISDGGHLIRAYEQYF.

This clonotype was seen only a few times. CDR3 in DNA: TGTGCCAGCAGCCGCGGGACAGGGAGGCGATTCGGAAACACTGAAGCTTTCTTT. It codes for CASSRGTGRRFGNTEAFF. The chain recombines TRBV12-3 or TRBV12-4 with TRBJ1-1, with 9 bases that match TRBD1. The junction had 16 bases not matched to a gene; V was cut back by 6 bases and J by 2 bases. CDR3 length: 18 residues.

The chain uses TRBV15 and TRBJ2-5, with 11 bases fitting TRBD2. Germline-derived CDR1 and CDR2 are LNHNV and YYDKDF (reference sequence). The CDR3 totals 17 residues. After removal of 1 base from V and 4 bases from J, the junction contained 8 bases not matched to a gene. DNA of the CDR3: TGTGCCACCAGCAGAGCCTACCTACTAGCGGGAGCAGAGACCCAGTACTTC. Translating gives CATSRAYLLAGAETQYF.